This TCR beta chain was captured in a study of blood T cell repertoires in COVID-19. At the level of the study: Collection of acute and convalescent COVID-19 samples took place in the United States, Italy and Spain. PBMCs, B-cell-depleted T cells, or T cells provided the cDNA or gDNA that made up the material.

Methods used by the authors: Estimates of nucleated cell counts were drawn from the amplification of reference gene primers. Method: immunoSEQ multiplex PCR; TCRdb's copy keeps in-frame clones and lacks some. V and J calls and clone size are as listed in that table; D and trimming were resolved from the DNA. The sample lists roughly 67,000 clones, more than 60% occurring once. The CDR3 runs to 13 residues. Germline CDR1 is SGHTA and CDR2 is FQGNSA. The germline V and J ends were trimmed by 5 bases and 0 bases, with 5 bases remaining between them. This clone was seen a handful of times. The source material was peripheral blood. The chain couples TRBV7-2 to TRBJ1-5; D gene ambiguous. This receptor was identified in a human donor in a cohort sampled during active COVID-19. CDR3 DNA sequence: TGTGCCAGCAGCGGCAATAGCAATCAGCCCCAGCATTTT. As protein: CASSGNSNQPQHF. Complete variable domain (other parts from reference TRBV7-2 and TRBJ1-5): GAGVSQSPSNKVTEKGKDVELRCDPISGHTALYWYRQSLGQGLEFLIYFQGNSAPDKSGLPSDRFSAERTGGSVSTLTIQRTQQEDSAVYLCASSGNSNQPQHFGDGTRLSIL.